This is a list of T cell receptor beta chains from one sample in a study of neurological immune-mediated disorders. TCRdb called the 5' RACE reads again in MiXCR, with one record for every CDR3 protein. The table includes 70,000 to 95,000 distinct CDR3 sequences, about 15% detected once. The sequenced material came from PBMCs. Receptors were obtained from a woman in her forties in good health. The CDR3 runs from the conserved cysteine through the conserved F or W. A D gene is named only where the DNA matches it firmly. The listing skips clone size in some rows; elsewhere it reads once, few, many or a size class.

>14|TRBV5-1|many|TRBJ2-2|-
TGCGCCAGCTCACTCGGAACCATCACCGGGGAGCTGTTTTTT
CASSLGTITGELFF
>14|TRBV7-2|-|TRBJ2-7|-
TGTGCCAGCAGCTTACAGCGGCAGACCTACGAGCAGTACTTC
CASSLQRQTYEQYF
>14|TRBV12-3/TRBV12-4|many|TRBJ1-6|-
TGTGCCAGCAGTTTAGGACGGAATAATTCACCCCTCCACTTT
CASSLGRNNSPLHF
>11|TRBV2|many|TRBJ2-5|-
TGTGCCAGCAGGCTGCATGAGACCCAGTACTTC
CASRLHETQYF
>15|TRBV5-1|many|TRBJ2-6|-
TGCGCCAGCAGCTTGGGAGGGGCTGGGGCCAACGTCCTGACTTTC
CASSLGGAGANVLTF
>13|TRBV30|-|TRBJ2-3|-
TGTGCCAGGACTTTGGCATCGAGGGATACGCAGTATTTT
CARTLASRDTQYF
>15|TRBV29-1|many|TRBJ1-2|TRBD1
TGCAGCGTTGACAAGTTTAGGGACAGGGTGGATGGCTACACCTTC
CSVDKFRDRVDGYTF
>18|TRBV20-1|many|TRBJ2-3|TRBD2
TGCAGTGCTAGAGATTTTCGAGGGACTAGCGGGAACACAGATACGCAGTATTTT
CSARDFRGTSGNTDTQYF
>13|TRBV7-2|many|TRBJ2-3|-
TGTGCCAGCCGTCGACTAGAGATAGATACGCAGTATTTT
CASRRLEIDTQYF
>15|TRBV7-2|many|TRBJ2-6|-
TGTGCCAGCAGCCCAGGCTCGGACCCGGACAACGTCCTGACTTTC
CASSPGSDPDNVLTF
>14|TRBV5-1|many|TRBJ2-1|TRBD1
TGCGCCAGCGTGGGGGGACAGGGGTTTGGTGAGCAGTTCTTC
CASVGGQGFGEQFF
>13|TRBV15|many|TRBJ1-5|-
TGTGCCACCAGCATCGATGTGGGGCAGCCCCAGCATTTT
CATSIDVGQPQHF
>13|TRBV20-1|-|TRBJ1-2|-
TGCAGTGCTTGGCGGGGTACTAACTATGGCTACACCTTC
CSAWRGTNYGYTF